This TCR beta chain was observed in a study of a mutant IDH1 vaccine in newly diagnosed glioma. Study results and limitations: Immune responses induced by the vaccine were seen in around 92% of patients, spanning multiple MHC alleles.

Time point reported: week 35, safety follow-up. Topical imiquimod accompanied each vaccine dose, which consisted of 300 ug of mutant IDH1 20-mer peptide. This clone was observed a single time. Its antigen remains unidentified. The repertoire was sequenced with immunoSEQ multiplex PCR; TCRdb's copy has only in-frame clones and lacks some. The sample carries tens of thousands of clones, 80% to 90% recorded once. The material sequenced was PBMCs, taken from a glioma patient whose treatment included an IDH1 peptide vaccine. The receptor's source is a middle-aged man with glioma.

CDR3: CASSRSGGGTEAFF. The CDR3 DNA follows: TGTGCCAGCTCTCGTTCAGGGGGGGGCACTGAAGCTTTCTTT. The chain uses TRBV18 and TRBJ1-1; 7 bases map to TRBD1. CDR3 length equals 14 residues. From germline, CDR1 is KGHSH and CDR2 LQKENI. V trimming: 6 bases; J trimming: 4 bases; junction bases outside the gene matches: 8.